Presented here are 24 T cell receptor beta chains from one specimen sequenced in a study of T cell changes during pregnancy in multiple sclerosis. Produced via immunoSEQ multiplex PCR; TCRdb's table is partial and in-frame only. The profile covers some 31,000 clones, with around nine tenths appearing a single time and 4.5% to 7% taken by the ten largest. Sequences were derived from CD8+ T cells from peripheral blood mononuclear cells, sampled before pregnancy. These receptors were taken from a female donor with multiple sclerosis, enrolled in a pregnancy study.

In DNA form, the CDR3 reads TGTGCCAGCAGCGTAGAGGGGGGGACTAGCGGGGCCGACGAGCAGTACTTC. It encodes CASSVEGGTSGADEQYF. This chain uses TRBV9 with TRBJ2-7; 13 positions agree with TRBD2. V lost 0 bases, J lost 5 bases, and 8 bases stayed unmatched. Looked up from germline, CDR1 is SGDLS and CDR2 is YYNGEE. The CDR3 covers 17 residues.

This chain links TRBV6-5 with TRBJ1-1, with D tentatively TRBD1 (6 bases). This CDR3 contains 13 residues. Per the germline V gene, CDR1 is MNHEY and CDR2 is SVGAGI. Trimming removed 6 bases from V and 3 bases from J, with 11 bases in between. CDR3 nucleotide sequence: TGTGCCAGCAGCGGGCGGGGGCACACTGAAGCTTTCTTT. Its protein is CASSGRGHTEAFF.

This clone occurred a few times. This chain connects TRBV15 to TRBJ1-3, with TRBD1 as a possible D gene (5 bases). The CDR3 covers 13 residues. Deletions cut 5 bases from V and 4 bases from J, with 9 bases between. From germline, CDR1 is LNHNV and CDR2 YYDKDF (reference sequence). The CDR3 loop reads CATSGAVGNTIYF. The CDR3 coding sequence is TGTGCCACCAGCGGGGCCGTCGGAAACACCATATATTTT.

The chain uses TRBV5-1 and TRBJ2-7, with D possibly TRBD2 on 5 matching bases. Germline V gene data show CDR1 as SGHRS and CDR2 as YFSETQ. The CDR3 has 15 residues. V gave up 3 bases and J gave up 1 base, with 14 bases separating them. CDR3 protein: CASSWGPSGSYEQYF. The DNA for the CDR3 is TGCGCCAGCAGCTGGGGTCCGTCGGGATCCTACGAGCAGTACTTC.

In DNA, the CDR3 is TGTGCCAGCAGCCCGGACAGGGGGTGGTTCAATGAGCAGTTCTTC. This codes for CASSPDRGWFNEQFF. The gene calls are TRBV7-8 and TRBJ2-1, with TRBD1 matching over 10 bases. This CDR3 spans 15 amino acids. Germline values: CDR1 SGHVS, CDR2 FQNEAQ. The ends lost 5 bases at V and 6 bases at J; junction bases unmatched: 7.

The chain employs TRBV27 and TRBJ2-1; 8 nucleotides align to TRBD2. V was clipped by 7 bases and J by 9 bases; unmatched bases: 8. This CDR3 spans 13 amino acids. Germline lookup yields CDR1 MNHEY and CDR2 SMNVEV (reference sequence). The CDR3 loop is CASIGTGGSEQFF. For the CDR3, the DNA is TGTGCCAGCATCGGGACGGGGGGGAGTGAGCAGTTCTTC.

This clone was seen more than once but under ten times. V usage is TRBV27 and J usage is TRBJ1-6; TRBD1 agrees at 11 bases. This CDR3 region has 16 residues. V was clipped by 7 bases and J by 7 bases; unmatched bases: 9. In germline, CDR1 is MNHEY, CDR2 SMNVEV (reference sequence). The chain's CDR3 is CASTSDRGQSNSPLHF. The CDR3 coding sequence is TGTGCCAGCACCTCGGACAGGGGGCAATCAAATTCACCCCTCCACTTT.

This clone was seen once. This chain connects TRBV29-1 to TRBJ2-3; D unclear. Trimming cost V 1 base and J 0 bases, with 11 bases left between them. This CDR3 has 15 amino acids. Germline values: CDR1 SQVTM, CDR2 ANQGSEA. As DNA, the CDR3 is TGCAGCGTTGAAGCCGATATTACTAGCACAGATACGCAGTATTTT. Protein product: CSVEADITSTDTQYF.

This clone came up once. The J gene is TRBJ2-7, the V gene TRBV28; 7 positions agree with TRBD2. The germline gives CDR1 MDHEN, CDR2 SYDVKM. J lost 4 bases, V lost 2 bases, and 11 bases had no gene match. CDR3 size: 16 residues. In DNA, the CDR3 is TGTGCCAGCAGTTTACGCCGGCGGGAGTGGGATTACGAGCAGTACTTC. As protein: CASSLRRREWDYEQYF.

This chain connects TRBV19 to TRBJ2-2; D is possibly TRBD1 (6 bases). V was trimmed by 5 bases and J by 4 bases, leaving 11 bases between them. Germline V CDR1 and CDR2: LNHDA, SQIVND (reference sequence). The CDR3 covers 14 residues. CDR3 coding DNA: TGTGCCAGTAGTTTCACAGGGCCCACCGGGGAGCTGTTTTTT. Translated: CASSFTGPTGELFF. The full variable domain, rest sourced from reference TRBV19 and TRBJ2-2, is DGGITQSPKYLFRKEGQNVTLSCEQNLNHDAMYWYRQDPGQGLRLIYYSQIVNDFQKGDIAEGYSVSREKKESFPLTVTSAQKNPTAFYLCASSFTGPTGELFFGEGSRLTVL.

The chain uses TRBV10-2 and TRBJ2-1; D remains ambiguous. This CDR3 spans 14 amino acids. The V end was cut by 7 bases, the J end by 2 bases, with 12 bases between. CDR1 and CDR2 (germline): WSHSY, SAAADI. The CDR3 DNA reads as TGCGCCAGCACTATAGCCTCCCCCTACAATGAGCAGTTCTTC. Its translation: CASTIASPYNEQFF.

The chain joins TRBV5-1 to TRBJ2-5; 7 nucleotides match TRBD1. Germline V gives CDR1 SGHRS, CDR2 YFSETQ. V lost 4 bases to trimming and J lost 0 bases; unmatched junction nucleotides: 6. The CDR3 has 15 residues. The CDR3 reads CASSPGTANQETQYF. The CDR3 DNA is TGCGCCAGCAGCCCAGGGACAGCCAACCAAGAGACCCAGTACTTC.

This sequence joins TRBV11-2 and TRBJ2-7, with D perhaps matching TRBD2 (7 bases). Trimming stripped 3 bases from V and 5 bases from J, with 20 bases between. Germline CDR1 reads SGHAT; CDR2 reads FQNNGV. This CDR3 has 16 amino acids. The CDR3 loop reads CASSFVRGGAPNEQYF. The CDR3 DNA reads as TGTGCCAGCAGCTTCGTAAGGGGGGGAGCCCCGAACGAGCAGTACTTC.

This chain connects TRBV2 to TRBJ2-3; D call uncertain. Germline CDR1 is SNHLY and CDR2 is FYNNEI. This CDR3 is 11 amino acids long. This CDR3 is CAIGLSDTQYF. The DNA for the CDR3 is TGTGCGATCGGGTTATCAGATACGCAGTATTTT.

The chain links TRBV5-1 to TRBJ2-7; no clear D gene. CDR1 and CDR2 from the germline V gene are SGHRS and YFSETQ. The germline V and J ends were trimmed by 2 bases and 6 bases, with 12 bases remaining between them. CDR3 length: 13 residues. CDR3 sequence: CASSFSPPGEQYF. DNA of the CDR3: TGCGCCAGCAGCTTTTCCCCGCCGGGCGAGCAGTACTTC. The entire variable domain, with the rest obtained from reference TRBV5-1 and TRBJ2-7, is as follows: KAGVTQTPRYLIKTRGQQVTLSCSPISGHRSVSWYQQTPGQGLQFLFEYFSETQRNKGNFPGRFSGRQFSNSRSEMNVSTLELGDSALYLCASSFSPPGEQYFGPGTRLTVT.

The V call is TRBV27, the J call TRBJ2-5, with D perhaps TRBD2 (5 bases). The ends were cut back, 2 bases at V and 5 bases at J, with 12 bases in the middle. The CDR3 loop spans 14 amino acids. Germline lookup yields CDR1 MNHEY and CDR2 SMNVEV (reference sequence). CDR3: CASSLRPGGETQYF. CDR3 sequence (DNA): TGTGCCAGCAGTTTAAGACCAGGCGGGGAGACCCAGTACTTC.

The rearrangement uses TRBV4-3 and TRBJ2-2, with TRBD2 identical over 9 bases. The germline gives CDR1 LGHNA, CDR2 YSLEER. The CDR3 consists of 17 residues. Trimming cost V 0 bases and J 1 base; bases outside gene matches: 3. CDR3 residues: CASSQDPAGGNTGELFF. CDR3 in DNA: TGCGCCAGCAGCCAAGATCCAGCGGGGGGGAACACCGGGGAGCTGTTTTTT.

The rearrangement joins TRBV6-5 to TRBJ2-3, with D perhaps TRBD2 (7 bases). The CDR3 consists of 13 residues. The V end lost 6 bases, the J end lost 12 bases, and 19 bases lay between the germline ends. Germline V gives CDR1 MNHEY, CDR2 SVGAGI. CDR3 in DNA: TGTGCCAGCAGAGGTATCGGGGGGCTAATTCAGTATTTT. This encodes CASRGIGGLIQYF.

The chain couples TRBV6-6 to TRBJ2-3, with a weak D call TRBD2 (5 bases). Between the trimmed V and J ends, which lost 5 bases and 4 bases, there was a span of 10 bases. The CDR3 has 13 amino acids. Looked up from germline, CDR1 is MNHNY and CDR2 is SVGAGI (reference sequence). The CDR3 protein is CASSLGSADTQYF. Written as DNA, the CDR3 is TGTGCCAGCAGTCTGGGTAGCGCAGATACGCAGTATTTT.

This chain uses TRBV27 with TRBJ2-1, with TRBD2 matching 13 bases. From germline, CDR1 is MNHEY and CDR2 SMNVEV (reference sequence). The CDR3 is 21 residues long. Trimming removed 5 bases from V and 0 bases from J; junction bases left unmatched: 16. The CDR3 DNA is TGTGCCAGCAGTATTTTTGGTACTAGCGGGAGGGACTGGAGCTCCTACAATGAGCAGTTCTTC. Amino acid sequence: CASSIFGTSGRDWSSYNEQFF.

J is TRBJ2-7 and V is TRBV4-3; unclear D gene. V lost 1 base, J lost 9 bases, and 19 bases lay in between. Germline V gene data show CDR1 as LGHNA and CDR2 as YSLEER. This CDR3 spans 15 amino acids. The CDR3 protein is CASSQGRSSLLGQYF. The CDR3 nucleotides are TGCGCCAGCAGCCAAGGCCGTAGCTCACTCTTGGGGCAGTACTTC.

The gene calls are TRBV28 and TRBJ1-2; 8 bases align to TRBD1. The germline V gene encodes CDR1 MDHEN and CDR2 SYDVKM. CDR3 length: 14 residues. J lost 4 bases, V lost 5 bases, and 6 bases had no gene match. CDR3 sequence reads: CASSHGQGGYGYTF. DNA for the CDR3: TGTGCCAGCAGTCATGGACAGGGCGGCTATGGCTACACCTTC.

The chain carries TRBV15 and TRBJ1-4; D gene uncertain. Trimming took off 0 bases at V and 3 bases at J, with 8 bases between the two ends. This CDR3 is 15 amino acids long. Per germline, CDR1 LNHNV and CDR2 YYDKDF (reference sequence). In nucleotides, the CDR3 is TGTGCCACCAGCAGAGATTGGGCGTCTAATGAAAAACTGTTTTTT. Encoded protein: CATSRDWASNEKLFF.

The gene calls are TRBV27 and TRBJ2-1, with TRBD1 as a possible D gene (5 bases). The CDR3 spans 12 residues. V was shortened by 1 base and J by 8 bases, with 6 bases between the two germline ends. Germline V gene data show CDR1 as MNHEY and CDR2 as SMNVEV (reference sequence). The CDR3 region has the DNA TGTGCCAGCAGTTTATTAGGGGATGAGCAGTTCTTC. This codes for CASSLLGDEQFF.